A selection of T cell receptor beta chains follows, all from one sample in a study of cytomegalovirus exposure and HLA in healthy donors. Here immunoSEQ multiplex PCR was the method, and the copy in TCRdb shows in-frame clones only, minus some. In the table there are about 130,000 clones, about 80% of which are singletons. Sequenced sample: PBMCs. The receptor source for this set is a woman between 40 and 55 years old in good health and CMV-seronegative. CDR3s include the opening cysteine and the closing phenylalanine or tryptophan. A D gene is named only where the DNA matches it firmly. Rows may omit the clone size; those that give it use once, few, many or a size class.

abundance: -
d_gene: TRBD2
v_gene: TRBV4-3
j_gene: TRBJ2-7
CDR3aa: CASSQALGGGTYEQYF
CDR3nt: TGCGCCAGCAGCCAAGCACTAGGCGGGGGAACCTACGAGCAGTACTTC

abundance: -
d_gene: -
v_gene: TRBV28
j_gene: TRBJ1-6
CDR3aa: CASSATVRAQSPLHF
CDR3nt: TGTGCCAGCAGTGCTACTGTCAGGGCCCAATCACCCCTCCACTTT

abundance: -
d_gene: -
v_gene: TRBV27
j_gene: TRBJ1-4
CDR3aa: CASRSSRNSGEKLFF
CDR3nt: TGTGCCAGCAGATCTTCGAGGAATTCGGGTGAAAAACTGTTTTTT

abundance: -
d_gene: TRBD1
v_gene: TRBV4-1
j_gene: TRBJ1-1
CDR3aa: CASSQEKGLTGPATEAFF
CDR3nt: TGCGCCAGCAGCCAAGAAAAGGGCCTGACAGGGCCCGCCACTGAAGCTTTCTTT

abundance: -
d_gene: TRBD1
v_gene: TRBV6-5
j_gene: TRBJ1-2
CDR3aa: CASSAQGSGYTF
CDR3nt: TGTGCCAGCAGCGCACAGGGGAGCGGCTACACCTTC

abundance: -
d_gene: TRBD1
v_gene: TRBV5-1
j_gene: TRBJ1-1
CDR3aa: CASSPRQGMNTEAFF
CDR3nt: TGCGCCAGCAGCCCCAGACAGGGAATGAACACTGAAGCTTTCTTT

abundance: -
d_gene: TRBD2
v_gene: TRBV9
j_gene: TRBJ2-1
CDR3aa: CASSPTGTSPNEQFF
CDR3nt: TGTGCCAGCAGCCCGACCGGGACTAGCCCCAATGAGCAGTTCTTC

abundance: -
d_gene: TRBD2
v_gene: TRBV4-1
j_gene: TRBJ2-2
CDR3aa: CASSQDRLAGNTGELFF
CDR3nt: TGCGCCAGCAGCCAAGATCGACTAGCGGGGAACACCGGGGAGCTGTTTTTT

abundance: once
d_gene: -
v_gene: TRBV5-8
j_gene: TRBJ2-3
CDR3aa: CASGKQGREDTQYF
CDR3nt: TGTGCCAGCGGAAAACAGGGGCGGGAAGATACGCAGTATTTT

abundance: -
d_gene: -
v_gene: TRBV9
j_gene: TRBJ1-1
CDR3aa: CASSVATDNTEAFF
CDR3nt: TGTGCCAGCAGCGTCGCGACAGACAACACTGAAGCTTTCTTT

abundance: -
d_gene: TRBD1
v_gene: TRBV9
j_gene: TRBJ2-7
CDR3aa: CASSPGTDGAYEQYF
CDR3nt: TGTGCCAGCAGCCCTGGGACAGATGGGGCCTACGAGCAGTACTTC